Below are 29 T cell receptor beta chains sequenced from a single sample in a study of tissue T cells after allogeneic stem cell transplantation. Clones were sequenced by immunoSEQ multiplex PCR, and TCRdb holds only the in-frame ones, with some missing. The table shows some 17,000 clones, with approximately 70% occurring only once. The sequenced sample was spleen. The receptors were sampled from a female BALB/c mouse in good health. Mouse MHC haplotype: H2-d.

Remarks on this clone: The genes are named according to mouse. CDR3 DNA, as far as it was read: TGTGCCAGCAGCCCCGGGACAGGGAGAAACGAAAGATTATTT. Translating gives CASSPGTGRNERLF. In full, the CDR3 reads CASSPGTGRNERLFF. V gene TRBV14 combines with J gene TRBJ1-4; TRBD1 matches at 9 bases. The read stops 1 residue short of the end of the CDR3; the missing end is completed from the germline J gene. The V gene end was trimmed by 5 bases and the J gene end by 5 bases; junction bases not matched to a gene: 7. Germline V gene data show CDR1 as SGHDT and CDR2 as FRDEAV. The CDR3 length is 15 residues.

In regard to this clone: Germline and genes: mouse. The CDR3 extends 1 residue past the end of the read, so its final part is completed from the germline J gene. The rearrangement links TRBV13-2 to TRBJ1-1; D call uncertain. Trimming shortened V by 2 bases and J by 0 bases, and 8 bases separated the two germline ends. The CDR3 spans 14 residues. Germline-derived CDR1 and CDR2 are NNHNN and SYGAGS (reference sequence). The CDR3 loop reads CASGDKTANTEVFF. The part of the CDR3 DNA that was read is TGTGCCAGCGGTGACAAGACGGCAAACACAGAAGTCTTC.

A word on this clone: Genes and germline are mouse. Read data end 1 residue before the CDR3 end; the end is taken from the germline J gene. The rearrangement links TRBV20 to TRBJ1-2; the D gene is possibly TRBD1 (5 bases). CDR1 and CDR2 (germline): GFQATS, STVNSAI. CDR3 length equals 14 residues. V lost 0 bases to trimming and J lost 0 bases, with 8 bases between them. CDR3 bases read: TGTGGTGCTAGGGAACGGACAACAAACTCCGACTACACC. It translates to CGARERTTNSDYT. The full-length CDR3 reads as CGARERTTNSDYTF.

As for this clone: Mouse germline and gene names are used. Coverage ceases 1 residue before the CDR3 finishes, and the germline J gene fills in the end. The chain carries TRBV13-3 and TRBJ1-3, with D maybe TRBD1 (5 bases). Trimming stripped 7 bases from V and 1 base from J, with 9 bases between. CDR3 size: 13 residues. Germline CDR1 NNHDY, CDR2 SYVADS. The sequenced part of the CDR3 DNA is TGTGCCAGCTGTGGGGCGTCTGGAAATACGCTCTAT. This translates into CASCGASGNTLY. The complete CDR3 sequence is CASCGASGNTLYF.

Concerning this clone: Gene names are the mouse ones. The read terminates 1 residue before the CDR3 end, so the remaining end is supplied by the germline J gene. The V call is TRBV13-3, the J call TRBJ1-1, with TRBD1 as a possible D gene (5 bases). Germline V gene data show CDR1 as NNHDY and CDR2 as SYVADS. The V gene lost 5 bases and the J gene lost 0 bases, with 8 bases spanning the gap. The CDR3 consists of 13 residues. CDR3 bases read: TGTGCCAGCAGCGTGGGACAGAACACAGAAGTCTTC. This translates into CASSVGQNTEVF. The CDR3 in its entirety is CASSVGQNTEVFF.

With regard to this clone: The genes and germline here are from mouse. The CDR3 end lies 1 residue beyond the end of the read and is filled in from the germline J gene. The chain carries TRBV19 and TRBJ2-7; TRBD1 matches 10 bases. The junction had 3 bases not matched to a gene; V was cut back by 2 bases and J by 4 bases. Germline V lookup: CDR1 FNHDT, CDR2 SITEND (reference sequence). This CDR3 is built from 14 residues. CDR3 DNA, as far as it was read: TGTGCCAGCAGTATGGGGGGACAGGGGTATGAACAGTAC. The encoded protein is CASSMGGQGYEQY. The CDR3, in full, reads CASSMGGQGYEQYF.

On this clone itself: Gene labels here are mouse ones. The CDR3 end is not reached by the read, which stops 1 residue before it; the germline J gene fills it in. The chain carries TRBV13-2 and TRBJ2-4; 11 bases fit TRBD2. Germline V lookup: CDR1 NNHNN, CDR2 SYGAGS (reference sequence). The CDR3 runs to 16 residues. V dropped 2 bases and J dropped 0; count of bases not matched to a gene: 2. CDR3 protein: CASGEDWGGSQNTLYF. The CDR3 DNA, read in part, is TGTGCCAGCGGTGAAGACTGGGGGGGGAGTCAAAACACCTTGTAC.

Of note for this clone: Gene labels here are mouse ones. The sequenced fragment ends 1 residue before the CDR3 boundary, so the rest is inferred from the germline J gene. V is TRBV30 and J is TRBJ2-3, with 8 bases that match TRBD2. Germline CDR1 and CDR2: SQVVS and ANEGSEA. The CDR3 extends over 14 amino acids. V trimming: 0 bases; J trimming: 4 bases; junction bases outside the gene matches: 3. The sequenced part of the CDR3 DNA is TGTAGTTCTAGAGAACCTGGGGGGCCAGAAACGCTGTAT. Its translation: CSSREPGGPETLY. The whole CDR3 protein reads CSSREPGGPETLYF.

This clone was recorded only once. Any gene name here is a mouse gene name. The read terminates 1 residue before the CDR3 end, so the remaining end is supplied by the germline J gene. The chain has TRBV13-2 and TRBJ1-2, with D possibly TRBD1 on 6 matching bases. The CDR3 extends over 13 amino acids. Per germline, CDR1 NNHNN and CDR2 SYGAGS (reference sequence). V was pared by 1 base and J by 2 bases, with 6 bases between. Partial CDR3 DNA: TGTGCCAGCGGTGATAGGGGGAACTCCGACTACACC. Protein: CASGDRGNSDYT. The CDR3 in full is CASGDRGNSDYTF.

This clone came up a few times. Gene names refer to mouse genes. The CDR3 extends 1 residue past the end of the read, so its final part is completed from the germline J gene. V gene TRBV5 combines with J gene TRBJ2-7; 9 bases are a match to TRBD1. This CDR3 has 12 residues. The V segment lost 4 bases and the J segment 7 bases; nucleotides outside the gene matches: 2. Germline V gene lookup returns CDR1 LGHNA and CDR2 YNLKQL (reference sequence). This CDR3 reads CASSPGTGEQYF. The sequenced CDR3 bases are TGTGCCAGCAGCCCCGGGACAGGGGAACAGTAC.

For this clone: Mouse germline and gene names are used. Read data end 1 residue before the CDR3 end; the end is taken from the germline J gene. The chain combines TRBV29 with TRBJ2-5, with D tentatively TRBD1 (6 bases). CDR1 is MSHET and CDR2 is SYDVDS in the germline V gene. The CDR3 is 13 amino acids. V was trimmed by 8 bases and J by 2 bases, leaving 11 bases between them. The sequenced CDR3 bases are TGTGCTAGCCACCGGGACATCCAAGACACCCAGTAC. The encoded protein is CASHRDIQDTQY. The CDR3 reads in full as CASHRDIQDTQYF.

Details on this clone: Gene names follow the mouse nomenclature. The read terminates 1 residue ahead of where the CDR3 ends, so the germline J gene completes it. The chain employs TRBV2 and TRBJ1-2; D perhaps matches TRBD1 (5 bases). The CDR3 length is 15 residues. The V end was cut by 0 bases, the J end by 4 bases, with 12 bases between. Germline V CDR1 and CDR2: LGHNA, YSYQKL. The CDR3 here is CASSQDPRETSDYTF. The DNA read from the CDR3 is TGTGCCAGCAGCCAAGATCCCAGGGAGACCTCCGACTACACC. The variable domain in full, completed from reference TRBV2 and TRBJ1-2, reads DPKIIQKPKYLVAVTGSEKILICEQYLGHNAMYWYRQSAKKPLEFMFSYSYQKLMDNQTASSRFQPQSSKKNHLDLQITALKPDDSATYFCASSQDPRETSDYTFGSGTRLLVI.

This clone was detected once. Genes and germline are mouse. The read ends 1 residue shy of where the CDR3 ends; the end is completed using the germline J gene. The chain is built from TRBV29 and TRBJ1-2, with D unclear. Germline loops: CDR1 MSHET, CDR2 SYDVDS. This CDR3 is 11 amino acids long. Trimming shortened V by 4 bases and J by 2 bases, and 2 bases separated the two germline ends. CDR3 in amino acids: CASSSNSDYTF. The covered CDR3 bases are TGTGCTAGCAGTTCCAACTCCGACTACACC.

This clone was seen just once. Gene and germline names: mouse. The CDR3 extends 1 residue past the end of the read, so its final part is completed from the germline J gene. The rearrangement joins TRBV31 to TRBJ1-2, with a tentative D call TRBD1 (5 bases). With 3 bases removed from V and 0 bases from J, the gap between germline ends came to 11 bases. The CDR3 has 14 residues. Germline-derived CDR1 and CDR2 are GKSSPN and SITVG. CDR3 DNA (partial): TGTGCCTGGAGCCCTACAGGAGCAAACTCCGACTACACC. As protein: CAWSPTGANSDYT. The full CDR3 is CAWSPTGANSDYTF.

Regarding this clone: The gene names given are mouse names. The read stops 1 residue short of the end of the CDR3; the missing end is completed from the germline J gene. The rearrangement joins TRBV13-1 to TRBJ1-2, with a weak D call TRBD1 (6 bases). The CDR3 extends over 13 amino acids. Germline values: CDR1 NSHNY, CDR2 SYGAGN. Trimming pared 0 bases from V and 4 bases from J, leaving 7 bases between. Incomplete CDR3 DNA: TGTGCCAGCAGTGATGTAGGGGGCTCCGACTACACC. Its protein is CASSDVGGSDYT. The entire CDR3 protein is CASSDVGGSDYTF.

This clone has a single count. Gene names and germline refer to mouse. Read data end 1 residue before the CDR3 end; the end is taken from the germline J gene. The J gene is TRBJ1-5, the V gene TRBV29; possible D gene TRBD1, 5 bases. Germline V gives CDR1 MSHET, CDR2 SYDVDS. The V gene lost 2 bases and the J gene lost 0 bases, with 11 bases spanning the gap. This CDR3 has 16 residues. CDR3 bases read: TGTGCTAGCAGTTTACCCGCAGGGAATAACAACCAGGCTCCGCTT. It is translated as CASSLPAGNNNQAPL. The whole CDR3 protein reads CASSLPAGNNNQAPLF.

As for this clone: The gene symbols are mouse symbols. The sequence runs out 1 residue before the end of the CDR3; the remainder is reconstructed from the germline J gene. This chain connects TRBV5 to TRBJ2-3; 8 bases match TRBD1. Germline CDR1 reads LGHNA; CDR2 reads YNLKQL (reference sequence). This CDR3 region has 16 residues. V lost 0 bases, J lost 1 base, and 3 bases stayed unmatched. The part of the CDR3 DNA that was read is TGTGCCAGCAGCCAAGAAGGGACAGGAGGTGCAGAAACGCTGTAT. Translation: CASSQEGTGGAETLY. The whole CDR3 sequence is CASSQEGTGGAETLYF.

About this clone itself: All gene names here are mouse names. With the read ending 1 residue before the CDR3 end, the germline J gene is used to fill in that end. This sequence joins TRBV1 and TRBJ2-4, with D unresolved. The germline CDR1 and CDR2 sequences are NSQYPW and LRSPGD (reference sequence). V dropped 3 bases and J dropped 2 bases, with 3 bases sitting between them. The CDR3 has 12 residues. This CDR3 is CTCSALQNTLYF. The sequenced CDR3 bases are TGCACCTGCAGTGCCCTTCAAAACACCTTGTAC.

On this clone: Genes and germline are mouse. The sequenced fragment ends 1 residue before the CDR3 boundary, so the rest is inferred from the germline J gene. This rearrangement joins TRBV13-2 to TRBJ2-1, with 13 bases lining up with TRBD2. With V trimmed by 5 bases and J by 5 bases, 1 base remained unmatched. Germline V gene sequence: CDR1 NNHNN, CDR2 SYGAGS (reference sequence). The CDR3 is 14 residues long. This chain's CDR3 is CASGGLGGDAEQFF. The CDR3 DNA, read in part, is TGTGCCAGCGGGGGACTGGGGGGGGATGCTGAGCAGTTC.

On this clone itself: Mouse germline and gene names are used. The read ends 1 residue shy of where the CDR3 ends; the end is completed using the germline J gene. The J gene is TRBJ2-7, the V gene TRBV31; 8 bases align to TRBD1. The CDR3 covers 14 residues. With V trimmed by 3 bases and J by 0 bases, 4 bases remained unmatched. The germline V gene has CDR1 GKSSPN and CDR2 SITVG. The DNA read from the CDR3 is TGTGCCTGGAGCCCAGGGGGCGTCTCCTATGAACAGTAC. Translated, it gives CAWSPGGVSYEQY. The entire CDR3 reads CAWSPGGVSYEQYF.

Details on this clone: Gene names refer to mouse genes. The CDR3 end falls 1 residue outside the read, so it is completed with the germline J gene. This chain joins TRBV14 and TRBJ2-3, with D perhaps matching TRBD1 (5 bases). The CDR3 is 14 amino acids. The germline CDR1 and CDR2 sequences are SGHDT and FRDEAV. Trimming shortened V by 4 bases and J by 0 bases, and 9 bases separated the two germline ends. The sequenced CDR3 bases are TGTGCCAGCAGTCCGACAGCTAGTGCAGAAACGCTGTAT. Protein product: CASSPTASAETLY. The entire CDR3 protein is CASSPTASAETLYF. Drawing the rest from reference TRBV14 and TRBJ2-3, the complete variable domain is EAGVTQSPRYAVLQEGQAVSFWCDPISGHDTLYWYQQPRDQGPQLLVYFRDEAVIDNSQLPSDRFSAVRPKGTNSTLKIQSAKQGDTATYLCASSPTASAETLYFGSGTRLTVL.

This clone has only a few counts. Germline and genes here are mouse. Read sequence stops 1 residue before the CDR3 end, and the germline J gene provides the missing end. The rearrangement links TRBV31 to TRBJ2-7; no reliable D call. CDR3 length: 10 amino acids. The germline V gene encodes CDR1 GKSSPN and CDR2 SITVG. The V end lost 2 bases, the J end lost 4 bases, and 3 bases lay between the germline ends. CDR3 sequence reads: CAWSRYEQYF. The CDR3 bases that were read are TGTGCCTGGAGTAGGTATGAACAGTAC.

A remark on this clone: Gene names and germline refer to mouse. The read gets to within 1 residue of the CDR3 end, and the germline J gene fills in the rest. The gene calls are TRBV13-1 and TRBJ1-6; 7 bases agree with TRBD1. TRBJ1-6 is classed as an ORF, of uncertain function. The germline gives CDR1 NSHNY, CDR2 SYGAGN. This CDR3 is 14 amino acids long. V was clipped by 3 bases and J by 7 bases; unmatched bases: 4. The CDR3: CASSGTGGNSPLYF. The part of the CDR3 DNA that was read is TGTGCCAGCAGTGGGACAGGAGGGAATTCGCCCCTCTAC.

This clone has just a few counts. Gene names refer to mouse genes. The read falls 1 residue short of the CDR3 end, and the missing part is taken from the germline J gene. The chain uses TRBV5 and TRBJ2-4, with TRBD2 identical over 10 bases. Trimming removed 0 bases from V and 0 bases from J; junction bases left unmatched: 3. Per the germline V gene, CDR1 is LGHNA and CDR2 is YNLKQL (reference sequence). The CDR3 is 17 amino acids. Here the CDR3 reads CASSQERLGGSQNTLYF. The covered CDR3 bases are TGTGCCAGCAGCCAAGAGAGACTGGGGGGTAGTCAAAACACCTTGTAC.

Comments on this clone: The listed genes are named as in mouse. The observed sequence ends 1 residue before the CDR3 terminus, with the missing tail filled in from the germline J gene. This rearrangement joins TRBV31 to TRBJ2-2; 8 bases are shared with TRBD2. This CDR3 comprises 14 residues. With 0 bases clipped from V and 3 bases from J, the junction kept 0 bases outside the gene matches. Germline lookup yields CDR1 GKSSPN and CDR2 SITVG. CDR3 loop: CAWSLLGDTGQLYF. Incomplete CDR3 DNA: TGTGCCTGGAGTCTACTGGGGGACACCGGGCAGCTCTAC.

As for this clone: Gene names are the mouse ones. CDR3 sequence: CASGDALGLGGYEQYF. The sequenced CDR3 bases are TGTGCCAGCGGTGATGCATTGGGACTGGGGGGCTATGAACAGTAC. This rearrangement joins TRBV13-2 to TRBJ2-7; 12 nucleotides align to TRBD2. The read is 1 residue too short to cover the CDR3 end, so that end is filled in from the germline J gene. The CDR3 length is 16 residues. The V gene's germline CDR1 is NNHNN and CDR2 SYGAGS (reference sequence). J gave up 3 bases and V 0 bases, and 4 bases lay outside the gene matches.

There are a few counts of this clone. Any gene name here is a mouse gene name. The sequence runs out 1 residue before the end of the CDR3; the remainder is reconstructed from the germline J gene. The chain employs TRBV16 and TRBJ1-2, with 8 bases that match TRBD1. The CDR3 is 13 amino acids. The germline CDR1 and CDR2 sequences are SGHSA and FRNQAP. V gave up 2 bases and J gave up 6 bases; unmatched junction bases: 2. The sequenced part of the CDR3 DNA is TGTGCAAGCAGCTTACCACAGGGGGCCGACTACACC. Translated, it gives CASSLPQGADYT. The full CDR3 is CASSLPQGADYTF.

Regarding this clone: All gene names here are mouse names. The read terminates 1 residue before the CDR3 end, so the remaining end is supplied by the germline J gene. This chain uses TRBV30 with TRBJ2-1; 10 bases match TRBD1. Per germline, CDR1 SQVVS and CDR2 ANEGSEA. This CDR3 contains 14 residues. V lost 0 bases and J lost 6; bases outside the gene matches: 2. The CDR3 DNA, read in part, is TGTAGTTCTAGAGATCGGGACAGGGGTGCTGAGCAGTTC. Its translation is CSSRDRDRGAEQF. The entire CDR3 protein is CSSRDRDRGAEQFF.

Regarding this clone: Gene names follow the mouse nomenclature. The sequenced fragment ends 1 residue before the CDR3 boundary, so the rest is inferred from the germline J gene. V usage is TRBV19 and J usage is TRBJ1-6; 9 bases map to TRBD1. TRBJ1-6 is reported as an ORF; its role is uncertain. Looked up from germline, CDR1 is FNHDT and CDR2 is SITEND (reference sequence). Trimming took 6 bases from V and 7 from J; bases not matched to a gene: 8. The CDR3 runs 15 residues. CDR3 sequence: CASTRTGAGNSPLYF. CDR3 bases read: TGTGCCAGCACCCGGACAGGGGCGGGGAATTCGCCCCTCTAC.